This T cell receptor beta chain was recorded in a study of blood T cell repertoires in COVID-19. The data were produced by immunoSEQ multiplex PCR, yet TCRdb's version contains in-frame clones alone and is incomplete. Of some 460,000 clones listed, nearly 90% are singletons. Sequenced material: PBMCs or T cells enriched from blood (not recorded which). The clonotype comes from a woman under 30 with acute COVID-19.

CDR3: CASSIRGQGAREQYF. In DNA, the CDR3 is TGTGCCAGTAGTATAAGGGGACAGGGGGCGAGGGAGCAGTACTTC. The rearrangement joins TRBV19 to TRBJ2-7, with 12 bases lining up with TRBD1. The ends lost 2 bases at V and 7 bases at J; junction bases unmatched: 6. From germline, CDR1 is LNHDA and CDR2 SQIVND (reference sequence). CDR3 length equals 15 residues.